This T cell receptor (beta chain) stems from a study of blood T cell repertoires in COVID-19 (dated by TCRdb to about 2020). In the study overall: Samples covering the acute and convalescent phases of COVID-19 were provided by collaborators in the United States, Italy and Spain. The prospective study material was composed of cDNA or gDNA derived from T cells, B-cell-depleted T cells, or PBMCs. The dataset comprised deeply sampled blood TCRbeta repertoires from subjects exposed to, actively infected with, or recovered from COVID-19. A freely available public database, intended as a resource for researchers studying the immune response to SARS-CoV-2, is where the repertoires were released. The samples were drawn from the first 160 participants of the ongoing ImmuneRACE study and from 1,254 subjects provided by 6 global collaborators. The sample metadata nearly always contained a de-identified subject ID, COVID-19 status, age in years and sex. Where HLA class I and class II types were available, the types were taken from metadata supplied by the sample provider, not from assay-based typing.

Ends trimmed: V by 1 base, J by 0 bases; bases unmatched to a gene: 14. The CDR3 runs 20 residues from the cysteine to the phenylalanine. CDR3 DNA only is kept here, 60 bases in frame from base 1. Via the germline V gene, CDR1 is MNHNS and CDR2 SASEGT. This clone appeared a single time. The antigen this receptor binds is unknown. Qualities for individual bases were not recorded, and no much larger clone is one base off. TCRbeta CDR3 regions were amplified from genomic DNA by means of the immunoSEQ Assay, a bias-controlled multiplex PCR. As for the original processing: The number of nucleated cells in each sample was estimated from the amplification of reference gene primers within the assay. To quantify the absolute abundance of each unique TCRbeta CDR3 rearrangement, sequence reads were collapsed and filtered. For each sample, productive Simpson clonality was calculated by taking the square root of Simpson's diversity index across productive rearrangements. As stored in TCRdb, this immuneACCESS dataset retains in-frame rearrangements with V and J assigned. A fraction of the clones does not appear; measured against another copy, unresolved V genes explain less than half of the discrepancy, and the remainder lacks a known reason. That table supplies the V and J calls and clone size; D and trimming were determined from the DNA. This sample lists 150,000 to 200,000 clones; 65% to 90% were detected once. Of the sample, roughly 10% falls within the top ten clones.

Enrolling through a virtual design, the prospective study's participants ranged in age from roughly 18 to 89 years and lived across some 23 United States geographic areas. In the prospective study, participants were assigned to cohorts based on the clinical history participants reported in a screening survey and a study questionnaire. For ImmuneRACE Cohort 3, a participant was defined as recovered based on two consecutive negative NP/OP PCR tests, clearance by a healthcare professional, or resolution of symptoms. Each participant in the prospective study had whole blood, serum and a nasopharyngeal or oropharyngeal swab collected by mobile phlebotomists. Over an approximately two-month period, participants in the prospective study had the option of providing additional blood draws and questionnaires. Prospective study blood samples were shipped either frozen or at room temperature before DNA extraction.

Study-level results and caveats: How much clinical and demographic metadata was included differed by source and by participant, and the metadata was provided uncurated.

This clonotype originated in a middle-aged man who had recovered from COVID-19. The V and J segments used are TRBV6-1 and TRBJ2-4; 8 junctional bases match TRBD1. The sample comprised PBMCs or T cells enriched from blood (not recorded which). CDR3 sequence: CASSEGTGKSGRLAKNIQYF. The nucleotide sequence reads TGTGCCAGCAGTGAAGGGACAGGGAAATCTGGCCGACTAGCCAAAAACATTCAGTACTTC.